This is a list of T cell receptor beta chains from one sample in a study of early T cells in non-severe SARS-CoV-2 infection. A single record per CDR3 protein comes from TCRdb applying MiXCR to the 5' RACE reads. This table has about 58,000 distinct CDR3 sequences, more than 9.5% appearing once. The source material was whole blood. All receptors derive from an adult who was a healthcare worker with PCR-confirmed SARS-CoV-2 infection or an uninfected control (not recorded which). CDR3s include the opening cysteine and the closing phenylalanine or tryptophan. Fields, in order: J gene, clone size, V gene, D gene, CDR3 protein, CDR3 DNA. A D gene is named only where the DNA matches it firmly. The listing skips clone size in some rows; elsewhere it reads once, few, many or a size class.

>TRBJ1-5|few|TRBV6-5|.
CATRQPNQPQHF
TGTGCCACAAGACAGCCCAATCAGCCCCAGCATTTT
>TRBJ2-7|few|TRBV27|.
CASSSGGYEQYF
TGTGCCAGCAGTTCCGGGGGCTACGAGCAGTACTTC
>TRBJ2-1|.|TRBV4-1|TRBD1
CASSLDRAGGNVGEQFF
TGCGCCAGCAGCCTCGACCGGGCAGGGGGAAATGTCGGTGAGCAGTTCTTC
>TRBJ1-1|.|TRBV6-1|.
CASSARQLNTEAFF
TGTGCCAGCAGTGCCCGACAGCTGAACACTGAAGCTTTCTTT
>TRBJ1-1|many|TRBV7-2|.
CASSLVALTSEAFF
TGTGCCAGCAGCTTAGTAGCCCTGACAAGCGAAGCTTTCTTT
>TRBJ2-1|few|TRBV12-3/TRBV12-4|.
CASSFNVLDYYNEQFF
TGTGCCAGCAGTTTTAACGTCCTTGACTACTACAATGAGCAGTTCTTC
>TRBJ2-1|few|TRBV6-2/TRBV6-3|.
CASSYSSIYNEQFF
TGTGCCAGCAGTTACAGCAGCATCTACAATGAGCAGTTCTTC
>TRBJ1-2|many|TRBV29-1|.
CSVEDPGQYGYTF
TGCAGCGTTGAAGATCCCGGCCAATATGGCTACACCTTC
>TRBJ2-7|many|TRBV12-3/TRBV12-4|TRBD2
CASSFSGSSYEQYF
TGTGCCAGCAGTTTTAGCGGGAGTTCCTACGAGCAGTACTTC
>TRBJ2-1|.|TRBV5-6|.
CASRAEPQGNSYNEQFF
TGTGCCAGCAGGGCCGAACCACAGGGAAATTCCTACAATGAGCAGTTCTTC
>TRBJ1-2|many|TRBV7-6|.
CASSPGTDGGYTF
TGTGCCAGCAGCCCTGGGACCGACGGCGGCTACACCTTC
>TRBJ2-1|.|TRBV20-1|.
CSAREYDRNNEQFF
TGCAGTGCTAGAGAGTATGACAGAAACAATGAGCAGTTCTTC
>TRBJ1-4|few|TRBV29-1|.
CSVGVSREVEKLFF
TGCAGCGTTGGGGTCTCCAGAGAAGTTGAAAAACTGTTTTTT
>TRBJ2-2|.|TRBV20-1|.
CSARDSSKGDTGELFF
TGCAGTGCTAGAGATTCGTCCAAAGGGGACACCGGGGAGCTGTTTTTT
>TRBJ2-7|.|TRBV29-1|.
CSVRQGREQYF
TGCAGCGTTCGCCAGGGTCGCGAGCAGTACTTC
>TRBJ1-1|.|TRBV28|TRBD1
CASSFFSGTGGEAFF
TGTGCCAGCAGTTTCTTCTCAGGGACAGGGGGTGAAGCTTTCTTT